The source of this TCR beta chain is a study of cytotoxic CD8 clonotypes in ibrutinib-treated CLL. On the study more broadly: Response samples followed a median about twelve months of treatment, range 6 to 36. Broader study findings: Sustained-remission and progressing patients were not sampled at matched times. Baseline clonality, higher than in age-matched healthy donors, tracked circulating CD8+ T-cell counts.

A note on this clone: What it binds is unknown.

Clones were read by immunoSEQ multiplex PCR, and TCRdb kept only the in-frame ones, dropping some. The profile shows 270,000 or so clones, less than 85% of them singletons. Frozen-stored PBMCs produced approximately 1.9 micrograms of genomic DNA for TCR beta libraries. The CDR3 has 12 residues. Unmatched junction bases numbered 4, after V lost 6 bases and J lost 2 bases. Germline assignment: CDR1 SQVTM and CDR2 ANQGSEA. This TCR was recovered from a human donor with chronic lymphocytic leukemia. The chain uses TRBV29-1 and TRBJ2-7; TRBD2 matches at 7 bases. The material sequenced was PBMCs, taken at disease progression, from a patient treated with ibrutinib. The CDR3 spells CSVGLGAYEQYF. Written as DNA, the CDR3 is TGCAGCGTCGGACTAGGGGCCTACGAGCAGTACTTC.